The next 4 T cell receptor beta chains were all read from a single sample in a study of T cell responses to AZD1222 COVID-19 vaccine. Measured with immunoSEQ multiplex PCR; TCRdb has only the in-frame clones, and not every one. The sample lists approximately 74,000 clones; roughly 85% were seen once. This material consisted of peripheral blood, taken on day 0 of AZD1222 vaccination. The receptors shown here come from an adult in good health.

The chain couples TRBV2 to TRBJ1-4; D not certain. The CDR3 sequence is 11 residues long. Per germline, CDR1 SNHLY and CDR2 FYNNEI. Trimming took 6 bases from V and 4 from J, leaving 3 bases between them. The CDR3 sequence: CASSRNEKLFF. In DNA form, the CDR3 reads TGTGCCAGCAGCCGTAATGAAAAACTGTTTTTT.

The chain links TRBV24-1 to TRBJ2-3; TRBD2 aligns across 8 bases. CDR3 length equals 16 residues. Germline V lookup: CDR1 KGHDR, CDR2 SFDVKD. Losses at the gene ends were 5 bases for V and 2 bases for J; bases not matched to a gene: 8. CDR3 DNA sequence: TGTGCCACCAGTGCTCCCCTAGCGGGCCCCACAGATACGCAGTATTTT. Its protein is CATSAPLAGPTDTQYF.

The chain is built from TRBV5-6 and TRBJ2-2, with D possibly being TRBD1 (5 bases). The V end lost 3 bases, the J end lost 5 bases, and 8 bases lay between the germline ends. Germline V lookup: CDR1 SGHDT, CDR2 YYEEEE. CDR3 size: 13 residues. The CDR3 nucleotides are TGTGCCAGCAGCTCAAGGGGTACCGGGGAGCTGTTTTTT. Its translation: CASSSRGTGELFF. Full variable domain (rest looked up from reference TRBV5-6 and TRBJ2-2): DAGVTQSPTHLIKTRGQQVTLRCSPKSGHDTVSWYQQALGQGPQFIFQYYEEEERQRGNFPDRFSGHQFPNYSSELNVNALLLGDSALYLCASSSRGTGELFFGEGSRLTVL.

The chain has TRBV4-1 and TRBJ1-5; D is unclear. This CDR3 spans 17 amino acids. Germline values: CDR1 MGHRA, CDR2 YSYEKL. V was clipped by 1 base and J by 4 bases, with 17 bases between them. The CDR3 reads CASSQVVSRDPNQPQHF. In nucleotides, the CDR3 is TGCGCCAGCAGCCAAGTGGTTTCCCGGGATCCTAATCAGCCCCAGCATTTT.